This TCR beta chain was retrieved from a study of T cell responses to AZD1222 COVID-19 vaccine (dated by TCRdb to the early 2020s). The study in broad terms: AZD1222 recipients with second doses at about 4 weeks or about 12 weeks were pooled, because spike-specific TCR depth and breadth did not differ between schedules. A total of approximately 240 trial participants underwent TCR sequencing, of whom some 210 received two doses of AZD1222 and about 25 received two doses of the MenACWY control vaccine. Trial participants were enrolled by age into subgroups of 18-55, 56-69 and 70-plus years, and about 150, 27 and 61 TCR-sequenced participants, respectively, were included in these subgroups.

The CDR3 regions of human TCRbeta chains were analyzed by immunosequencing. The authors processed their data as follows. TCRs in the repertoires were compared against a reference library of SARS-CoV-2-specific TCRs that had been generated with the MIRA antigen-specificity platform. Breadth was defined as the fraction of unique TCRs that were SARS-CoV-2-associated, and depth was defined as the fraction of total T cells that were SARS-CoV-2-associated. Using the MIRA data, each spike-specific TCR was mapped to the spike region that the TCR reacts to and placed in a CD4 or CD8 class. Log10-transformed breadth and depth values were compared by one-way ANOVA with Sidak's multiple comparisons tests. TCRdb carries this immuneACCESS record with in-frame sequences only. Its versions omit some clonotypes, under half of them owing to an unresolved V gene in the studies checked, with the rest unexplained. V, J and clone size derive from that table, while D and trimming were established from the DNA sequence. Within this sample are 100,000 or so clones, with approximately 86% of them counted one time only. Approximately 6.8% of the sample belongs to the ten largest clones.

To note about this clone: This receptor's antigen is unknown. Per-nucleotide qualities are absent, and no much larger clonotype sits a single base away.

Per the publication, the time point label means: baseline before first vaccination. Samples from vaccinated people were obtained from the UK trials COV001 and COV002, which included a single-blind randomized controlled phase 2/3 trial of AZD1222 (ChAdOx1 nCoV-19) in healthy adults. For TCRbeta chain sequencing, PBMC samples from trial participants were taken at day 0 and at day 28 after the second dose. Summary of the overall study and its limitations: Participants were mostly white British and included more females than males, and it was suggested by the authors that clonal diversity may have been underestimated. Conclusions about previously exposed vaccinees are limited because only a handful of AZD1222 recipients were SARS-CoV-2 seropositive at baseline. CD4 TCRs associated with the vaccine covered the entire spike protein, and the dominant responses were in regions 160-218 and 743-854. After two AZD1222 doses, both the breadth and the depth of spike-specific TCRs were significantly higher than at day 0 and than in MenACWY recipients. The 56-69-year group was small, and its depth increase did not reach significance, likely because of low power. No day 14 peak-response samples were available, so repertoires were characterized only after the peak T cell response. Reportedly, close to half of the unique spike-specific TCRs recognized epitopes lying outside the regions that are mutated in the B.1.351 and B.1.1.7 variants.

The sequence derives from an adult in good health. Sequencing used peripheral blood, obtained on day 0 of AZD1222 vaccination.

The base sequence is TGCAGCGCTACAACAAGTTCCTACGAGCAGTACTTC. Its protein is CSATTSSYEQYF. Recombination connected TRBV29-1 to TRBJ2-7; no D gene is confidently identified. CDR1 SQVTM and CDR2 ANQGSEA were looked up in the germline V gene. From the cysteine through the phenylalanine, the CDR3 covers 12 amino acids. This entry keeps only the CDR3 DNA: 36 bases, framed from base 1. Trimming costs V 7 bases and J 1 base, and their ends lie 11 bases apart.